This passage covers 27 T cell receptor beta chains from one sample sequenced in a study of tumor-infiltrating lymphocytes in localized non-small cell lung cancer listed by TCRdb under 2021. The protocol used for the library was the immunoSEQ multiplex PCR assay. As stored in TCRdb, this immuneACCESS dataset retains in-frame rearrangements with V and J assigned. A fraction of the clones does not appear; measured against another copy, unresolved V genes explain less than half of the discrepancy, and the remainder lacks a known reason. The table for this sample lists 15,000 to 20,000 clones; 60% to 85% of them were counted only once. Under 6.5% of the sample is held by the ten biggest clonotypes. Source material: lung tumor tissue. The receptors stem from a human donor with non-small cell lung cancer.

The V call is TRBV19, the J call TRBJ2-3; D gene ambiguous. CDR1 and CDR2 from the germline V gene are LNHDA and SQIVND (reference sequence). Deletions cut 9 bases from V and 3 bases from J, with 16 bases between. CDR3 length equals 14 residues. The CDR3 here is CASRPQQRTDTQYF. The CDR3 bases are TGTGCCAGCCGACCACAACAGAGGACAGATACGCAGTATTTT.

The chain combines TRBV9 with TRBJ2-7; 9 nucleotides agree with TRBD1. CDR1 is SGDLS and CDR2 is YYNGEE in the germline V gene. V shed 5 bases and J 3 bases; nucleotides not matched to a gene: 6. This CDR3 comprises 14 residues. The CDR3 here is CASSPGTGIYEQYF. Here the CDR3 DNA reads TGTGCCAGCAGTCCCGGGACAGGGATCTACGAGCAGTACTTC.

The genes are TRBV5-1 and TRBJ2-3; D not certain. Deletions cut 0 bases from V and 12 bases from J, with 11 bases between. Germline V gene data show CDR1 as SGHRS and CDR2 as YFSETQ. This CDR3 comprises 12 residues. The CDR3 loop reads CASSLEGFLQYF. Here the CDR3 DNA reads TGCGCCAGCAGCTTGGAGGGCTTTCTTCAGTATTTT.

As to this clone: Its ends do not fully match the called genes, so a read error is possible. V and J are TRBV7-9 and TRBJ2-1, with TRBD2 as a possible D gene (5 bases). This CDR3 is 16 amino acids long. The germline V gene encodes CDR1 SEHNR and CDR2 FQNEAQ (reference sequence). Written as DNA, the CDR3 is TGTGCCAGCAGGGATACCAGCGGAGATCCCTACTATGAGCAGTTCTTC. Its translation: CASRDTSGDPYYEQFF.

This chain connects TRBV15 to TRBJ2-3; tentative D call: TRBD1 (5 bases). Germline CDR1 LNHNV, CDR2 YYDKDF (reference sequence). Between the trimmed V and J ends, which lost 0 bases and 6 bases, there was a span of 13 bases. The CDR3 is made up of 15 amino acids. CDR3 sequence: CATSRDLTSGDTQYF. The DNA for the CDR3 is TGTGCCACCAGCAGAGATTTGACCTCAGGGGATACGCAGTATTTT.

The chain employs TRBV19 and TRBJ2-6; unclear D gene. The germline gives CDR1 LNHDA, CDR2 SQIVND (reference sequence). The V gene lost 7 bases and the J gene lost 0 bases, with 10 bases spanning the gap. This CDR3 has 15 amino acids. The CDR3 DNA reads TGTGCCAGTACCCCAATCGGCTCTGGGGCCAACGTCCTGACTTTC. It is translated as CASTPIGSGANVLTF.

This clone came up once. V is TRBV9 and J is TRBJ2-5, with D perhaps being TRBD1 or TRBD2 (5 bases each). The CDR3 extends over 16 amino acids. With 4 bases removed from V and 5 bases from J, the gap between germline ends came to 21 bases. Germline loops: CDR1 SGDLS, CDR2 YYNGEE. CDR3 nucleotides: TGTGCCAGCAGCCGTTCCCGCAGGGAGTCTCTGGAGACCCAGTACTTC. It codes for CASSRSRRESLETQYF.

The chain recombines TRBV9 with TRBJ1-4, with D perhaps matching TRBD1 (5 bases). The germline V gene has CDR1 SGDLS and CDR2 YYNGEE. The germline V and J ends were trimmed by 4 bases and 4 bases, with 14 bases remaining between them. This CDR3 has 15 residues. The CDR3 spells CASSLTGDLNEKLFF. The CDR3 DNA is TGTGCCAGCAGCCTTACAGGTGATCTTAATGAAAAACTGTTTTTT.

This clone was detected once. This chain uses TRBV6-1 with TRBJ2-7; 8 nucleotides line up with TRBD1. V was pared by 7 bases and J by 3 bases, with 11 bases of the junction left unmatched. Germline CDR1 and CDR2: MNHNS and SASEGT. The CDR3 extends over 15 amino acids. The CDR3 loop is CASNGGTTGDYEQYF. For the CDR3, the DNA is TGTGCCAGCAATGGTGGGACGACAGGGGACTACGAGCAGTACTTC.

The chain has TRBV7-9 and TRBJ2-3; D gene ambiguous. V was cut by 2 bases and J by 2 bases, with 11 bases left in between. The CDR3 runs to 15 residues. Germline CDR1 reads SEHNR; CDR2 reads FQNEAQ (reference sequence). The CDR3: CASSLLGGSTDTQYF. As DNA, the CDR3 is TGTGCCAGCAGCTTATTGGGCGGATCCACAGATACGCAGTATTTT.

This chain joins TRBV6-1 and TRBJ2-7, with 8 bases that match TRBD1. The germline gives CDR1 MNHNS, CDR2 SASEGT. This CDR3 has 13 residues. The V segment lost 8 bases and the J segment 3 bases; nucleotides outside the gene matches: 6. The CDR3 spells CASAGQVFYEQYF. The CDR3 bases are TGTGCCAGCGCGGGACAGGTATTCTACGAGCAGTACTTC.

This rearrangement joins TRBV5-1 to TRBJ1-1; D is undetermined. Germline assignment: CDR1 SGHRS and CDR2 YFSETQ. The CDR3 totals 15 residues. V was trimmed by 0 bases and J by 2 bases, leaving 11 bases between them. CDR3 amino acids: CASSLAQVENTEAFF. CDR3 sequence (DNA): TGCGCCAGCAGCTTGGCCCAGGTAGAAAACACTGAAGCTTTCTTT.

The J gene is TRBJ2-1, the V gene TRBV4-3; D is possibly TRBD2 (5 bases). Germline values: CDR1 LGHNA, CDR2 YSLEER. Trimming left V 1 base short and J 0 bases short, with 7 bases between. The CDR3 extends over 15 amino acids. CDR3 protein: CASSQVGGSYNEQFF. In nucleotides, the CDR3 is TGCGCCAGCAGCCAAGTCGGAGGCTCCTACAATGAGCAGTTCTTC.

V is TRBV4-3 and J is TRBJ2-3; 12 bases map to TRBD2. Germline CDR1 reads LGHNA; CDR2 reads YSLEER. With 5 bases clipped from V and 5 bases from J, the junction kept 8 bases outside the gene matches. The length of the CDR3 is 16 residues. CDR3 DNA sequence: TGCGCCAGCAGCACAACTAGCGGGGGGAATAGAGATACGCAGTATTTT. Translation gives CASSTTSGGNRDTQYF.

This clone was observed a few times. The chain joins TRBV5-1 to TRBJ2-3; TRBD2 matches 9 bases. The germline V gene has CDR1 SGHRS and CDR2 YFSETQ. J gave up 3 bases and V 5 bases, and 10 bases lay outside the gene matches. The CDR3 consists of 16 residues. CDR3 sequence reads: CASSSSGSKVTDTQYF. The CDR3 nucleotides read TGCGCCAGCAGTAGTAGCGGGAGTAAGGTAACAGATACGCAGTATTTT.

A few counts support this clone. The chain links TRBV2 to TRBJ2-1; the match to TRBD1 covers 10 bases. The V and J ends lost 8 bases and 6 bases, in that order; junction bases with no gene match: 1. Germline V gene lookup returns CDR1 SNHLY and CDR2 FYNNEI. The CDR3 runs to 12 residues. For the CDR3, the DNA is TGTGCCAGCCGGGACAGGGGCAATGAGCAGTTCTTC. Translated: CASRDRGNEQFF.

The chain has TRBV2 and TRBJ2-1; 14 bases fit TRBD2. Germline V lookup: CDR1 SNHLY, CDR2 FYNNEI. V lost 3 bases and J lost 6; bases outside the gene matches: 4. The CDR3 totals 16 residues. The CDR3 reads CASSETSGRASNEQFF. The CDR3 coding sequence is TGTGCCAGCAGTGAGACTAGCGGGAGGGCCAGCAATGAGCAGTTCTTC.

This rearrangement joins TRBV14 to TRBJ2-7; TRBD1 or TRBD2 may be the D gene (5 bases each). The CDR3 is 17 amino acids. The V gene lost 1 base and the J gene lost 1 base, with 17 bases spanning the gap. Germline CDR1 reads SGHDN; CDR2 reads FVKESK. This chain's CDR3 is CASSQVLGEVGSYEQYF. The CDR3 DNA reads TGTGCCAGCAGCCAAGTTTTGGGGGAAGTAGGGTCCTACGAGCAGTACTTC.

This clone was recorded once. V is TRBV7-9 and J is TRBJ2-1; TRBD2 matches 7 bases. The V and J ends lost 5 bases and 3 bases, in that order; junction bases with no gene match: 7. The germline CDR1 and CDR2 sequences are SEHNR and FQNEAQ (reference sequence). The CDR3 consists of 15 residues. The CDR3 DNA sequence: TGTGCCAGCAGCCCCACGGGACTAAACTACAATGAGCAGTTCTTC. This encodes CASSPTGLNYNEQFF. Based on the CDR3 plus reference TRBV7-9 and TRBJ2-1, the full variable domain is DTGVSQNPRHKITKRGQNVTFRCDPISEHNRLYWYRQTLGQGPEFLTYFQNEAQLEKSRLLSDRFSAERPKGSFSTLEIQRTEQGDSAMYLCASSPTGLNYNEQFFGPGTRLTVL.

This clone showed up just once. The chain employs TRBV30 and TRBJ2-7; the D gene is possibly TRBD1 (6 bases). V dropped 3 bases and J dropped 3 bases, with 12 bases sitting between them. CDR1 GTSNPN and CDR2 SVGIG come from the germline V gene (reference sequence). There are 13 residues in the CDR3. CDR3 amino acids: CAWRKQGHYEQYF. The CDR3 DNA reads TGTGCCTGGAGAAAACAGGGACACTACGAGCAGTACTTC.

The rearrangement joins TRBV30 to TRBJ2-1; D ambiguous. V lost 2 bases and J lost 2, with 7 bases in between. Germline assignment: CDR1 GTSNPN and CDR2 SVGIG (reference sequence). The CDR3 runs 13 residues. DNA of the CDR3: TGTGCCTGGAGTAGGGCTACCTACAATGAGCAGTTCTTC. Residues: CAWSRATYNEQFF.

This clone was seen just once. This chain connects TRBV4-3 to TRBJ1-2; D is uncertain. Germline V gives CDR1 LGHNA, CDR2 YSLEER. This CDR3 has 17 residues. The V end was cut by 0 bases, the J end by 3 bases, with 17 bases between. The CDR3 loop is CASSQELSVAMDYGYTF. In DNA form, the CDR3 reads TGCGCCAGCAGCCAAGAACTATCCGTCGCTATGGACTATGGCTACACCTTC.

This sequence joins TRBV5-1 and TRBJ2-3, with 10 bases aligning to TRBD2. The CDR3 covers 14 residues. The J segment lost 3 bases and the V segment lost 9 bases, leaving 7 bases of the junction unmatched. Per the germline V gene, CDR1 is SGHRS and CDR2 is YFSETQ. DNA of the CDR3: TGCGCCATCTCAGCGGGAGGGCCAACAGATACGCAGTATTTT. Amino acid sequence: CAISAGGPTDTQYF.

The rearrangement uses TRBV10-2 and TRBJ1-3; TRBD1 is a possible D gene (5 bases). The germline V and J ends were trimmed by 4 bases and 4 bases, with 8 bases remaining between them. Germline V lookup: CDR1 WSHSY, CDR2 SAAADI. The length of the CDR3 is 13 residues. The CDR3 DNA sequence: TGCGCCAGCAGTGCAGGGAACGGAAACACCATATATTTT. This encodes CASSAGNGNTIYF.

The chain combines TRBV27 with TRBJ1-2, with D hard to call. V lost 6 bases to trimming and J lost 7 bases, with 15 bases between them. CDR3 size: 13 residues. Germline V gene data show CDR1 as MNHEY and CDR2 as SMNVEV (reference sequence). For the CDR3, the DNA is TGTGCCAGCAGGCCGACCACCGCCCCTGGCTACACCTTC. Translating gives CASRPTTAPGYTF.

This rearrangement joins TRBV19 to TRBJ2-1; D gene ambiguous. This CDR3 is built from 14 residues. CDR1 LNHDA and CDR2 SQIVND come from the germline V gene (reference sequence). V gave up 7 bases and J gave up 8 bases, with 18 bases separating them. Written as DNA, the CDR3 is TGTGCCAGTACCCTTCCCCAGGTATACGATGAGCAGTTCTTC. As protein: CASTLPQVYDEQFF. Drawing the rest from reference TRBV19 and TRBJ2-1, the complete variable domain is DGGITQSPKYLFRKEGQNVTLSCEQNLNHDAMYWYRQDPGQGLRLIYYSQIVNDFQKGDIAEGYSVSREKKESFPLTVTSAQKNPTAFYLCASTLPQVYDEQFFGPGTRLTVL.

V usage is TRBV7-9 and J usage is TRBJ2-5, with 7 bases lining up with TRBD2. There are 14 residues in the CDR3. V dropped 7 bases and J dropped 3; count of bases not matched to a gene: 8. The germline gives CDR1 SEHNR, CDR2 FQNEAQ (reference sequence). The CDR3, as DNA: TGTGCCAGCATCATCGGGAGGCGAGAAGAGACCCAGTACTTC. Its protein product is CASIIGRREETQYF.